This record concerns one TCR beta chain sequence. Its antigen is currently not known. No base quality information exists; no much larger clone differs at one position. From V the trimming removes 6 bases and from J it removes 0 bases, while the gene matches leave 2 bases of the junction unaccounted for. According to the germline V gene (reference sequence), CDR1 reads MNHEY and CDR2 reads SMNVEV. There are 15 amino acids in the CDR3, from cysteine to phenylalanine inclusive. Only the CDR3 region is kept as DNA, spanning 45 bases read in frame from base 1. These data originate in a study of T cell responses to AZD1222 COVID-19 vaccine (dated by TCRdb to about 2021). For the wider study: AZD1222 recipients with second doses at about 4 weeks or about 12 weeks were pooled, because spike-specific TCR depth and breadth did not differ between schedules. A total of 230 or so trial participants underwent TCR sequencing, of whom 200 to 220 received two doses of AZD1222 and around 25 received two doses of the MenACWY control vaccine. Trial participants were enrolled by age into subgroups of 18-55, 56-69 and 70-plus years, and approximately 150, 30 and 60 TCR-sequenced participants, respectively, were included in these subgroups. The paper's findings and limits, for the study overall: The vaccine-associated CD4 TCRs covered the entire spike protein, and the dominant responses fell in regions 160-218 and 743-854. Reportedly, almost half of the unique spike-specific TCRs recognized epitopes lying outside the regions that are mutated in the B.1.351 and B.1.1.7 variants. Participants were mostly white British and included more females than males, and it was suggested by the authors that clonal diversity may have been underestimated. Conclusions about previously exposed vaccinees are limited because only 5 or 6 AZD1222 recipients were SARS-CoV-2 seropositive at baseline. Because no day 14 peak-response samples were available, repertoires were characterized only after the peak T cell response. Spike-specific TCR breadth and depth rose significantly after two AZD1222 doses compared with day 0 and with MenACWY recipients. In the small 56-69-year group, the increase in depth fell short of significance, most likely because of low power.

The CDR3 regions of human TCRbeta chains were analyzed by immunosequencing. The paper's processing steps were these. TCRs in the repertoires were compared against a reference library of SARS-CoV-2-specific TCRs that had been generated with the MIRA antigen-specificity platform. Breadth was defined as the fraction of unique TCRs that were SARS-CoV-2-associated, and depth was defined as the fraction of total T cells that were SARS-CoV-2-associated. Each spike-specific TCR was assigned to its reactive spike region and to a CD4 or CD8 class using the MIRA data. Log10-transformed breadth and depth values were compared by one-way ANOVA with Sidak's multiple comparisons tests. Drawn from immuneACCESS, this table holds only the in-frame rearrangements with V and J called that TCRdb kept. Clones are partly lost; checked studies trace under half to an unresolved V gene and leave the rest unexplained. The DNA gave D and trimming, while V, J and clone size come from that table. This sample is represented by about 130,000 clones; around 94% of them were singletons. Jointly, the top ten make up approximately 6.3% of the sample.

What the time point label conveys for this sample: baseline before first vaccination. Vaccinee samples came from UK trials COV001 and COV002, including a single-blind randomized controlled phase 2/3 trial of AZD1222 (ChAdOx1 nCoV-19) in healthy adults. Trial participant PBMC samples were collected at day 0 and day 28 after the second dose for TCRbeta chain sequencing. The rearrangement combines TRBV27 with TRBJ1-3, with 10 junctional bases fitting TRBD1. Source: peripheral blood, taken on day 0 of AZD1222 vaccination. The TCR originated in an adult in good health. The nucleotide sequence is given as TGTGCCAGCAGGGACAGGGGGAGCTCTGGAAACACCATATATTTT. The resulting protein is CASRDRGSSGNTIYF.